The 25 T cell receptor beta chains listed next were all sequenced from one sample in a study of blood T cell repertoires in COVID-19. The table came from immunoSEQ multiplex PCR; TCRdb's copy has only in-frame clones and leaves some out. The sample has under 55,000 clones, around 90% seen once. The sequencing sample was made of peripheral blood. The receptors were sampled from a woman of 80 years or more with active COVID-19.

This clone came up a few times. Here the CDR3 reads CASSYRGTGGDQPQHF. CDR3 bases: TGTGCCAGCAGTTACCGAGGGACAGGGGGCGATCAGCCCCAGCATTTT. The chain carries TRBV6-2 or TRBV6-3 and TRBJ1-5; 12 nucleotides line up with TRBD1. Trimming cost V 2 bases and J 5 bases; bases outside gene matches: 4. Germline CDR1 is MNHEY and CDR2 is SVGEGT. The CDR3 spans 16 residues.

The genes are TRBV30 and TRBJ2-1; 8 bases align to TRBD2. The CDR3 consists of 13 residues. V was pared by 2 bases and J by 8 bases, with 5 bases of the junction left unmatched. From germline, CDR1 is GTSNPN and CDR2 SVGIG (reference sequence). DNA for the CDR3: TGTGCCTGGAGTCCCCGGACTAGCCATGAGCAGTTCTTC. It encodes CAWSPRTSHEQFF. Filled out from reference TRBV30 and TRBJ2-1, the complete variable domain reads SQTIHQWPATLVQPVGSPLSLECTVEGTSNPNLYWYRQAAGRGLQLLFYSVGIGQISSEVPQNLSASRPQDRQFILSSKKLLLSDSGFYLCAWSPRTSHEQFFGPGTRLTVL.

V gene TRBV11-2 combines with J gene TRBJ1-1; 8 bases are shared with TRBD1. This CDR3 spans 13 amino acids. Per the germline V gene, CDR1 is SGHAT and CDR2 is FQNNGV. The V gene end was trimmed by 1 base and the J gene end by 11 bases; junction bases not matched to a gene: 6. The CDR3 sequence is CASSLAGQGPAFF. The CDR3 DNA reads TGTGCCAGCAGCTTAGCCGGACAGGGACCGGCTTTCTTT.

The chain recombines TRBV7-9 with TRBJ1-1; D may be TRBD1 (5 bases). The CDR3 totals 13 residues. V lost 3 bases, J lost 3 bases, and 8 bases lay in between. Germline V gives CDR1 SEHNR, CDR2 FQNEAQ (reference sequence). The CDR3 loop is CASSLGEDTEAFF. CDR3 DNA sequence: TGTGCCAGCAGCTTGGGGGAGGACACTGAAGCTTTCTTT.

CDR3 sequence (DNA): TGTGCCAGCAGTGTTCAATACAATGAGCAGTTCTTC. It specifies CASSVQYNEQFF. The chain employs TRBV6-2 or TRBV6-3 and TRBJ2-1; D is undetermined. The germline V gene has CDR1 MNHEY and CDR2 SVGEGT. V lost 5 bases and J lost 4, with 6 bases in between. CDR3 size: 12 residues.

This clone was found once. DNA for the CDR3: TGTGCCAGCAGTTTGAGGCAGGGGAATTCACCCCTCCACTTT. The encoded protein is CASSLRQGNSPLHF. This chain uses TRBV27 with TRBJ1-6, with a tentative D call TRBD1 (6 bases). This CDR3 region has 14 residues. CDR1 and CDR2 from the germline V gene are MNHEY and SMNVEV (reference sequence). V was pared by 3 bases and J by 7 bases, with 10 bases between.

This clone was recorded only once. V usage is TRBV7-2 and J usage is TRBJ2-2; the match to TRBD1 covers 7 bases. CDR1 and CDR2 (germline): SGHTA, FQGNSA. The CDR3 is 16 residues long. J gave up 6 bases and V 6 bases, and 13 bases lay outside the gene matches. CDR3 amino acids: CASSSLTGQVPGELFF. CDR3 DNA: TGTGCCAGCAGTTCTTTAACAGGACAGGTCCCCGGGGAGCTGTTTTTT.

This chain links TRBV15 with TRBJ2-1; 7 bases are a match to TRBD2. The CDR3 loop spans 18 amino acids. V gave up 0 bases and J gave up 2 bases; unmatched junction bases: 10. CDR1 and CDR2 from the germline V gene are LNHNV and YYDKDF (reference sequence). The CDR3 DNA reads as TGTGCCACCAGCAGAGATCTCAGGCTAGCGGCAGCCTACAATGAGCAGTTCTTC. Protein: CATSRDLRLAAAYNEQFF.

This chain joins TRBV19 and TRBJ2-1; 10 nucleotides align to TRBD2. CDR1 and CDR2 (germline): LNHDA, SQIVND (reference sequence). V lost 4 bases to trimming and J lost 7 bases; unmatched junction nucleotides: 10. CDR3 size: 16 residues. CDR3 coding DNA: TGTGCCAGTAGTAGGGCCCCACTAGCGGGGTGGAATGAGCAGTTCTTC. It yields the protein CASSRAPLAGWNEQFF.

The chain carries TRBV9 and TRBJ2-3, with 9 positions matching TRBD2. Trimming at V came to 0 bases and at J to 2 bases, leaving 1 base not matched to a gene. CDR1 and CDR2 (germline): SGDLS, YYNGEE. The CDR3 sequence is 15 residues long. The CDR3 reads CASSVGGGATDTQYF. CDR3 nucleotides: TGTGCCAGCAGCGTAGGCGGGGGGGCCACAGATACGCAGTATTTT. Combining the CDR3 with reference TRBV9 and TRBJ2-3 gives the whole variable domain DSGVTQTPKHLITATGQRVTLRCSPRSGDLSVYWYQQSLDQGLQFLIQYYNGEERAKGNILERFSAQQFPDLHSELNLSSLELGDSALYFCASSVGGGATDTQYFGPGTRLTVL.

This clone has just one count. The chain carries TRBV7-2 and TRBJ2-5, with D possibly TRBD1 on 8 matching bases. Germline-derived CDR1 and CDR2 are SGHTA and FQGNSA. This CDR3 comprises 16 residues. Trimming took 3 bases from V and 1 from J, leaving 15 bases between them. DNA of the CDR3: TGTGCCAGCAGCTTTACAGGGGGGGTCGGCCAAGAGACCCAGTACTTC. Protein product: CASSFTGGVGQETQYF.

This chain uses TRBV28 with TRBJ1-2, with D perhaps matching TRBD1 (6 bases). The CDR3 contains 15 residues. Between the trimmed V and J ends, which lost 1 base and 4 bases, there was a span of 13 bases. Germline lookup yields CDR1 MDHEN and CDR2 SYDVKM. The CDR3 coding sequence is TGTGCCAGCAGTTTATCCGGCAGGGGATTCTATGGCTACACCTTC. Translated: CASSLSGRGFYGYTF.

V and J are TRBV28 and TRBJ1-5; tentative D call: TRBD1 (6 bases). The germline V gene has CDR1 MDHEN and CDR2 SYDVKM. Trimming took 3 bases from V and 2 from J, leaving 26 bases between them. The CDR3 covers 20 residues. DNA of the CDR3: TGTGCCAGCAGTTTTGGGCCGACAGGCCCTCCTCTAATAGGCAATCAGCCCCAGCATTTT. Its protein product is CASSFGPTGPPLIGNQPQHF.

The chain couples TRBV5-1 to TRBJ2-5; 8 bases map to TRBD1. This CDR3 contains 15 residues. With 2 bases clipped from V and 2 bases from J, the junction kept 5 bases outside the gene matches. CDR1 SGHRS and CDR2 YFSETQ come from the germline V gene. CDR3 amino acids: CASSFLTGGQETQYF. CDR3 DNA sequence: TGCGCCAGCAGCTTCCTAACAGGGGGGCAAGAGACCCAGTACTTC.

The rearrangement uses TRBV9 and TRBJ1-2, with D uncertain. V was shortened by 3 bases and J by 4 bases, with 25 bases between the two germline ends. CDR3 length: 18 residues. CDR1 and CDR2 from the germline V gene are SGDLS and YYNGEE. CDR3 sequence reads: CASSAQKNQEAGSYGYTF. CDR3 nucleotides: TGTGCCAGCAGCGCGCAAAAGAACCAAGAGGCGGGGAGCTATGGCTACACCTTC.

CDR3 sequence reads: CASSLLGGRNEKLFF. DNA for the CDR3: TGTGCCAGCAGTCTCCTGGGGGGTCGGAATGAAAAACTGTTTTTT. The chain recombines TRBV6-2 or TRBV6-3 with TRBJ1-4; D is perhaps TRBD1 (5 bases). V gave up 5 bases and J gave up 5 bases, with 15 bases separating them. Germline CDR1 and CDR2: MNHEY and SVGEGT. The CDR3 runs 15 residues.

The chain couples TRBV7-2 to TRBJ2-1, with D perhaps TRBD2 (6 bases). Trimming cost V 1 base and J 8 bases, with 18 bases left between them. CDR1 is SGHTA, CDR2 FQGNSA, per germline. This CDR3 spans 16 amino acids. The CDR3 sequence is CASSLGVIRRGDEQFF. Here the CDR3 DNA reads TGTGCCAGCAGCTTAGGGGTCATAAGGCGGGGAGATGAGCAGTTCTTC.

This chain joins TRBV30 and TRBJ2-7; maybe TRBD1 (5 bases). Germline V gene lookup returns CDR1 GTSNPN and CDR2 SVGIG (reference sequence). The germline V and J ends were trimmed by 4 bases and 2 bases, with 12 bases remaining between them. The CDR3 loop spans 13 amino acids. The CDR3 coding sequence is TGTGCCTGGACAACAGGAATAACCTACGAGCAGTACTTC. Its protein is CAWTTGITYEQYF.

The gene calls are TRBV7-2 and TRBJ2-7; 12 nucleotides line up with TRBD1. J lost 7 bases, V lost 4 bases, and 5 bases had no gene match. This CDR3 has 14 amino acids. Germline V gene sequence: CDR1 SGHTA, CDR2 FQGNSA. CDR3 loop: CASSSGTGGWEQYF. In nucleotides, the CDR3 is TGTGCCAGCAGCTCCGGGACAGGGGGCTGGGAGCAGTACTTC. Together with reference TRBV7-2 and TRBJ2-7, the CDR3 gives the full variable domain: GAGVSQSPSNKVTEKGKDVELRCDPISGHTALYWYRQSLGQGLEFLIYFQGNSAPDKSGLPSDRFSAERTGGSVSTLTIQRTQQEDSAVYLCASSSGTGGWEQYFGPGTRLTVT.

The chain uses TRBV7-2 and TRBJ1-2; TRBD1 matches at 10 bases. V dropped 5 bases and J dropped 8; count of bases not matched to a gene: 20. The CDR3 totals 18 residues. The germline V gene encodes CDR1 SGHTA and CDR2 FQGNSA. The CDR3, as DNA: TGTGCCAGCAGCCTAAACTCCGGCGGGACAGGGGTGTACTTGGGCTACACCTTC. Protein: CASSLNSGGTGVYLGYTF.

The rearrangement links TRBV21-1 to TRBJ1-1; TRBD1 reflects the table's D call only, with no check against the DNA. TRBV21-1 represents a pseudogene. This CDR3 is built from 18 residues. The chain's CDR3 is CASSKSGTGAGSGGEAFF. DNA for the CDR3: TGTGCCAGCAGCAAAAGTGGGACAGGGGCCGGATCAGGAGGTGAAGCTTTCTTT.

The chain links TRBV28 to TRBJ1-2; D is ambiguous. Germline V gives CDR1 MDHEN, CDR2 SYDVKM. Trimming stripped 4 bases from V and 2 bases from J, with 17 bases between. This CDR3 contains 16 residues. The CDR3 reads CASSWPQRLTNYGYTF. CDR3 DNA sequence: TGTGCCAGCAGTTGGCCGCAAAGGCTGACAAACTATGGCTACACCTTC.

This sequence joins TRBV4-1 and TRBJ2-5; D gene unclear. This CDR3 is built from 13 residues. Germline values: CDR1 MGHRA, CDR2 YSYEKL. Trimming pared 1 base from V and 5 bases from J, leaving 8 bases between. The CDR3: CASSQAYGETQYF. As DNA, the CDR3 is TGCGCCAGCAGCCAAGCGTACGGGGAGACCCAGTACTTC.

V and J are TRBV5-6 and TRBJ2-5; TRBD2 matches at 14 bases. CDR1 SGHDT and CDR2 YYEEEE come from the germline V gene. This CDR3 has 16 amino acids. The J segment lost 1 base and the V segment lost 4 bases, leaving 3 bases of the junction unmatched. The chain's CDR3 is CASSRTSGGFQETQYF. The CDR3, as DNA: TGTGCCAGCAGCAGGACTAGCGGGGGGTTCCAAGAGACCCAGTACTTC.

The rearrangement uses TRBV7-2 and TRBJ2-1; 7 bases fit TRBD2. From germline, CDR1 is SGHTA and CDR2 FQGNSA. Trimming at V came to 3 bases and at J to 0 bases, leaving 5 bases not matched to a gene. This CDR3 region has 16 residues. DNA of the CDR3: TGTGCCAGCAGCTTTCGACTAGCCCGCTCCTACAATGAGCAGTTCTTC. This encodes CASSFRLARSYNEQFF.